These 30 T cell receptor beta chains share one sample of origin, sequenced in a study of blood T cell repertoires in COVID-19. Repertoires were generated with immunoSEQ multiplex PCR, while TCRdb's copy carries only in-frame clones and drops some. The table includes over 150,000 clones, roughly 80% detected once. Material: peripheral blood. These receptors all come from a man between 18 and 29 years old with active or convalescent COVID-19.

This sequence joins TRBV6-6 and TRBJ2-3; TRBD2 aligns across 7 bases. The CDR3 consists of 14 residues. Trimming took 8 bases from V and 2 from J; bases not matched to a gene: 7. Germline assignment: CDR1 MNHNY and CDR2 SVGAGI (reference sequence). The CDR3 loop is CASGTGGPTDTQYF. The CDR3 nucleotides read TGTGCCAGCGGGACGGGGGGACCCACAGATACGCAGTATTTT.

This rearrangement joins TRBV28 to TRBJ2-6; 8 bases agree with TRBD1. Germline lookup yields CDR1 MDHEN and CDR2 SYDVKM. This CDR3 spans 17 amino acids. After removal of 2 bases from V and 3 bases from J, the junction contained 6 bases not matched to a gene. The CDR3 coding sequence is TGTGCCAGCAGTTTAAGCCAGGGGGCGCGTGGGGCCAACGTCCTGACTTTC. Its translation is CASSLSQGARGANVLTF.

J is TRBJ2-3 and V is TRBV2, with D perhaps TRBD1 (5 bases). The ends were cut back, 5 bases at V and 0 bases at J, with 15 bases in the middle. Germline values: CDR1 SNHLY, CDR2 FYNNEI. The CDR3 extends over 16 amino acids. CDR3 nucleotides: TGTGCCAGCAGTCGTCGGGCAGGGCCCAGCACAGATACGCAGTATTTT. It translates to CASSRRAGPSTDTQYF.

A few counts support this clone. The rearrangement links TRBV28 to TRBJ1-5; 7 bases map to TRBD1. This CDR3 region has 14 residues. J was trimmed by 4 bases and V by 6 bases; bases with no gene match: 6. The germline V gene has CDR1 MDHEN and CDR2 SYDVKM. In nucleotides, the CDR3 is TGTGCCAGCAGCCCACAGGGGAGTAATCAGCCCCAGCATTTT. Protein: CASSPQGSNQPQHF.

The rearrangement uses TRBV5-6 and TRBJ2-1; 9 nucleotides match TRBD1. After removal of 2 bases from V and 4 bases from J, the junction contained 4 bases not matched to a gene. In germline, CDR1 is SGHDT, CDR2 YYEEEE. The CDR3 contains 15 residues. The CDR3 spells CASSFRDRVYNEQFF. DNA for the CDR3: TGTGCCAGCAGCTTCCGGGACAGGGTATACAATGAGCAGTTCTTC.

The V call is TRBV7-6, the J call TRBJ1-6; a possible D gene is TRBD1 (6 bases). Germline V gene data show CDR1 as SGHVS and CDR2 as FNYEAQ. The CDR3 extends over 13 amino acids. The V gene lost 5 bases and the J gene lost 7 bases, with 9 bases spanning the gap. The CDR3 DNA reads TGTGCCAGCAGCCAAGGGGGAAATTCACCCCTCCACTTT. Protein sequence: CASSQGGNSPLHF.

The chain carries TRBV7-2 and TRBJ2-7; D is perhaps TRBD2 (6 bases). The CDR3 runs 16 residues. The V end was cut by 0 bases, the J end by 2 bases, with 14 bases between. From germline, CDR1 is SGHTA and CDR2 FQGNSA. In DNA form, the CDR3 reads TGTGCCAGCAGCTTAGCCCCAGGAGGGGAAACCTACGAGCAGTACTTC. Its protein is CASSLAPGGETYEQYF.

DNA for the CDR3: TGTGCCAGCAGCTTAGAGCGAGAGACCCAGTACTTC. Amino acid sequence: CASSLERETQYF. The V and J genes are TRBV7-6 and TRBJ2-5; D not certain. Trimming cost V 1 base and J 4 bases, with 4 bases left between them. Germline CDR1 SGHVS, CDR2 FNYEAQ. The CDR3 extends over 12 amino acids.

The chain joins TRBV5-1 to TRBJ2-3; possibly TRBD1 for D (6 bases). CDR1 and CDR2 from the germline V gene are SGHRS and YFSETQ. Trimming pared 1 base from V and 2 bases from J, leaving 17 bases between. This CDR3 has 17 amino acids. The CDR3 DNA sequence: TGCGCCAGCAGCTTGCGCCGCCAGGGGTTATACACAGATACGCAGTATTTT. This translates into CASSLRRQGLYTDTQYF.

The rearrangement joins TRBV6-1 to TRBJ1-2, with 7 bases identical to TRBD1. From germline, CDR1 is MNHNS and CDR2 SASEGT. Trimming removed 2 bases from V and 6 bases from J; junction bases left unmatched: 9. The CDR3 has 15 residues. CDR3 nucleotide sequence: TGTGCCAGCAGTGAACAGACAGGGCCGGTCAATGGCTACACCTTC. Its protein is CASSEQTGPVNGYTF.

The chain joins TRBV11-1 to TRBJ1-1; TRBD1 matches 9 bases. This CDR3 comprises 14 residues. Germline V gene data show CDR1 as SGHAT and CDR2 as FQDESV (reference sequence). Trimming removed 2 bases from V and 6 bases from J; junction bases left unmatched: 4. The CDR3 protein is CASSLRTGAAEAFF. The CDR3 bases are TGTGCCAGCAGCTTACGGACAGGGGCGGCTGAAGCTTTCTTT.

The chain couples TRBV2 to TRBJ1-2, with D possibly TRBD1 on 6 matching bases. The CDR3 covers 11 residues. Germline V gives CDR1 SNHLY, CDR2 FYNNEI. The V gene lost 6 bases and the J gene lost 8 bases, with 10 bases spanning the gap. CDR3 loop: CASRITGGYTF. CDR3 in DNA: TGTGCCAGCAGGATAACAGGGGGCTACACCTTC.

The rearrangement joins TRBV5-4 to TRBJ2-3, with D possibly being TRBD2 (6 bases). There are 18 residues in the CDR3. With 0 bases removed from V and 0 bases from J, the gap between germline ends came to 17 bases. Germline V gene lookup returns CDR1 SGHNT and CDR2 YYREEE (reference sequence). DNA of the CDR3: TGTGCCAGCAGCTTGGAGGGTCTGGCGGGATCTAGCACAGATACGCAGTATTTT. Amino acids: CASSLEGLAGSSTDTQYF.

The chain combines TRBV18 with TRBJ2-3, with TRBD2 matching 9 bases. Trimming removed 0 bases from V and 6 bases from J; junction bases left unmatched: 4. CDR3 size: 15 residues. CDR1 is KGHSH, CDR2 LQKENI, per germline. In DNA form, the CDR3 reads TGTGCCAGCTCACCACCGGCGCGGGGGGGCGATACGCAGTATTTT. Amino acid sequence: CASSPPARGGDTQYF.

The V gene is TRBV5-4, the J gene TRBJ2-5, with 12 bases aligning to TRBD2. This CDR3 has 15 residues. V lost 4 bases to trimming and J lost 0 bases; unmatched junction nucleotides: 1. CDR1 SGHNT and CDR2 YYREEE come from the germline V gene (reference sequence). The CDR3 nucleotides read TGTGCCAGCAGCCCTAGCGGGGGGGACCAAGAGACCCAGTACTTC. Translated: CASSPSGGDQETQYF.

This chain joins TRBV5-1 and TRBJ2-3, with 9 bases fitting TRBD1. Germline-derived CDR1 and CDR2 are SGHRS and YFSETQ. The V gene end was trimmed by 6 bases and the J gene end by 3 bases; junction bases not matched to a gene: 5. There are 14 residues in the CDR3. CDR3: CASTHDRGTDTQYF. The DNA of the CDR3 is TGCGCCAGCACCCACGACAGGGGGACAGATACGCAGTATTTT.

The chain uses TRBV7-6 and TRBJ2-1; 7 bases match TRBD1. The junction had 3 bases not matched to a gene; V was cut back by 1 base and J by 0 bases. Per the germline V gene, CDR1 is SGHVS and CDR2 is FNYEAQ. The CDR3 loop spans 16 amino acids. The CDR3 here is CASSLEGTDSYNEQFF. The CDR3 DNA reads as TGTGCCAGCAGCTTAGAAGGGACAGACTCCTACAATGAGCAGTTCTTC.

J is TRBJ2-1 and V is TRBV2; the match to TRBD2 covers 8 bases. V lost 8 bases to trimming and J lost 4 bases; unmatched junction nucleotides: 7. The germline gives CDR1 SNHLY, CDR2 FYNNEI. CDR3 length equals 14 residues. The DNA of the CDR3 is TGTGCCAGCCAAGCCGGGACTAGATACAATGAGCAGTTCTTC. It translates to CASQAGTRYNEQFF.

The chain employs TRBV2 and TRBJ2-2, with 12 bases identical to TRBD2. The germline CDR1 and CDR2 sequences are SNHLY and FYNNEI. The trim removed 7 bases at V and 3 bases at J, leaving 3 bases unmatched. The CDR3 totals 15 residues. CDR3 DNA sequence: TGTGCCAGCAAACTAGCGGGGGGATACACCGGGGAGCTGTTTTTT. Translation gives CASKLAGGYTGELFF.

This chain connects TRBV2 to TRBJ2-7; 7 nucleotides match TRBD2. Germline lookup yields CDR1 SNHLY and CDR2 FYNNEI. Trimming at V came to 2 bases and at J to 0 bases, leaving 4 bases not matched to a gene. The CDR3 covers 15 residues. CDR3 region: CASSESAGDSYEQYF. DNA of the CDR3: TGTGCCAGCAGTGAATCGGCGGGGGACTCCTACGAGCAGTACTTC.

This chain uses TRBV6-5 with TRBJ1-2; D possibly corresponds to TRBD1 (6 bases). Trimming pared 2 bases from V and 6 bases from J, leaving 16 bases between. This CDR3 is built from 15 residues. From germline, CDR1 is MNHEY and CDR2 SVGAGI. CDR3 in DNA: TGTGCCAGCAGTTACCTTGGGGGCTGGTCCCATGGCTACACCTTC. Translation: CASSYLGGWSHGYTF.

This clone occurred once. The sample contains more than one DNA sequence encoding this CDR3. J is TRBJ2-1 and V is TRBV9; perhaps TRBD2 as D (5 bases). The CDR3 length is 15 residues. V was trimmed by 2 bases and J by 4 bases, leaving 13 bases between them. In germline, CDR1 is SGDLS, CDR2 YYNGEE. As DNA, the CDR3 is TGTGCCAGCAGCGTTGGTCTAGCAGGTTACAATGAGCAGTTCTTC. It yields the protein CASSVGLAGYNEQFF.

This clone has just one count. This sequence joins TRBV5-4 and TRBJ1-6; 9 nucleotides line up with TRBD1. The germline CDR1 and CDR2 sequences are SGHNT and YYREEE (reference sequence). CDR3 length equals 16 residues. J was trimmed by 10 bases and V by 0 bases; bases with no gene match: 8. In nucleotides, the CDR3 is TGTGCCAGCAGCTTGGGGGACAGGGTAGCGGGATCACCCCTCCACTTT. Translating gives CASSLGDRVAGSPLHF.

Comments on this clone: A much bigger clone sits one base away, suggesting this may be a read error. Other DNA sequences within the sample encode an identical CDR3. The chain joins TRBV5-1 to TRBJ2-5, with D unclear. Trimming took off 5 bases at V and 3 bases at J, with 14 bases between the two ends. The CDR3 has 14 amino acids. In germline, CDR1 is SGHRS, CDR2 YFSETQ. The CDR3: CASSSTPVEETQYF. The CDR3 region has the DNA TGCGCCAGCAGTAGCACCCCCGTAGAAGAGACCCAGTACTTC.

The chain uses TRBV6-5 and TRBJ1-4; 11 nucleotides align to TRBD1. V lost 0 bases and J lost 7; bases outside the gene matches: 4. The CDR3 has 16 residues. Per germline, CDR1 MNHEY and CDR2 SVGAGI. In DNA, the CDR3 is TGTGCCAGCAGTTACTCGAGAGGGACAGGGGGTGAAAAACTGTTTTTT. Amino acids: CASSYSRGTGGEKLFF.

This clone was picked up a small number of times. CDR3: CASSYTGRTYEQYF. The CDR3 nucleotides read TGTGCCAGCAGTTATACAGGGAGAACCTACGAGCAGTACTTC. V is TRBV27 and J is TRBJ2-7; possibly TRBD1 for D (6 bases). CDR3 length equals 14 residues. The V gene's germline CDR1 is MNHEY and CDR2 SMNVEV (reference sequence). V was pared by 4 bases and J by 2 bases, with 12 bases between.

This sequence joins TRBV5-1 and TRBJ2-1; 9 nucleotides agree with TRBD2. From germline, CDR1 is SGHRS and CDR2 YFSETQ. CDR3 length: 16 amino acids. V shed 4 bases, J shed 1 base, and the junction held 6 bases outside the gene matches. The chain's CDR3 is CASSLGTSLSYNEQFF. CDR3 coding DNA: TGCGCCAGCAGCCTAGGGACTAGCTTATCCTACAATGAGCAGTTCTTC.

The count of this clone is one. The rearrangement uses TRBV28 and TRBJ1-1, with TRBD1 matching over 8 bases. Germline V lookup: CDR1 MDHEN, CDR2 SYDVKM. After removal of 6 bases from V and 3 bases from J, the junction contained 3 bases not matched to a gene. This CDR3 comprises 13 residues. CDR3 bases: TGTGCCAGCAGATCAGGGGGCCACACTGAAGCTTTCTTT. Protein: CASRSGGHTEAFF.

This chain links TRBV14 with TRBJ2-3; D possibly corresponds to TRBD2 (6 bases). This CDR3 region has 13 residues. Trimming cost V 0 bases and J 14 bases, with 15 bases left between them. CDR1 and CDR2 (germline): SGHDN, FVKESK. The CDR3 bases are TGTGCCAGCAGCCAAGATATTATTAACGGGAGGTATTTT. This translates into CASSQDIINGRYF.

The chain recombines TRBV7-2 with TRBJ1-1; maybe TRBD1 (5 bases). Germline V lookup: CDR1 SGHTA, CDR2 FQGNSA. The CDR3 totals 16 residues. The V end was cut by 1 base, the J end by 4 bases, with 16 bases between. CDR3 region: CASSLESFQGSTEAFF. The DNA of the CDR3 is TGTGCCAGCAGCTTAGAGTCTTTCCAGGGCTCCACTGAAGCTTTCTTT.